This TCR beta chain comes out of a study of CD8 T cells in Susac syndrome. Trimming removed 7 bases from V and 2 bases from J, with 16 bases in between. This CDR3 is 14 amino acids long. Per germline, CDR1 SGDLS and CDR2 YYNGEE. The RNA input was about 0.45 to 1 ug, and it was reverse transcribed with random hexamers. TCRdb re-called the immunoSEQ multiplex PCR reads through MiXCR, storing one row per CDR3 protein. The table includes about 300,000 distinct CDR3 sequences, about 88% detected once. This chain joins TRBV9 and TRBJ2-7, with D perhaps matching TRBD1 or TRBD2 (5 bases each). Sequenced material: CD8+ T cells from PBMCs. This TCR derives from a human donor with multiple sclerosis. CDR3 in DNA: TGTGCCAGCGCGAGGGGAACTAGTGCCTACGAGCAGTACTTC. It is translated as CASARGTSAYEQYF. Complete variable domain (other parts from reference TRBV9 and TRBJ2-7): DSGVTQTPKHLITATGQRVTLRCSPRSGDLSVYWYQQSLDQGLQFLIQYYNGEERAKGNILERFSAQQFPDLHSELNLSSLELGDSALYFCASARGTSAYEQYFGPGTRLTVT.